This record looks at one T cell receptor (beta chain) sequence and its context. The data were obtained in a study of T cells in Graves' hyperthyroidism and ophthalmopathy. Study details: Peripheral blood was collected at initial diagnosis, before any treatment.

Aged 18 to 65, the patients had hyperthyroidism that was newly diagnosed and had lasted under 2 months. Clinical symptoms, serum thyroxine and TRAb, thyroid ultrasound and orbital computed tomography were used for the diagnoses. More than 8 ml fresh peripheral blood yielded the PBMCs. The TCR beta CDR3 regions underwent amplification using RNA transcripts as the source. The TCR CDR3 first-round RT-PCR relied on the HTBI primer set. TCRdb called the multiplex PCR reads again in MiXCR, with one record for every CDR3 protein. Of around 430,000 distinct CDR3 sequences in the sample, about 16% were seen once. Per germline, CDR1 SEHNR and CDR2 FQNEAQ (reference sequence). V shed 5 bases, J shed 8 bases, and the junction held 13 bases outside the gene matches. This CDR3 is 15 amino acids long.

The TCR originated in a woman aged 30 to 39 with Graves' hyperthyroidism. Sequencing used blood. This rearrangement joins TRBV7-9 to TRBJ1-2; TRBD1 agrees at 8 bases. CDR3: CASSTDGQGTRGYTF. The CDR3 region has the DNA TGTGCCAGCAGCACTGATGGACAGGGAACACGAGGCTACACCTTC.